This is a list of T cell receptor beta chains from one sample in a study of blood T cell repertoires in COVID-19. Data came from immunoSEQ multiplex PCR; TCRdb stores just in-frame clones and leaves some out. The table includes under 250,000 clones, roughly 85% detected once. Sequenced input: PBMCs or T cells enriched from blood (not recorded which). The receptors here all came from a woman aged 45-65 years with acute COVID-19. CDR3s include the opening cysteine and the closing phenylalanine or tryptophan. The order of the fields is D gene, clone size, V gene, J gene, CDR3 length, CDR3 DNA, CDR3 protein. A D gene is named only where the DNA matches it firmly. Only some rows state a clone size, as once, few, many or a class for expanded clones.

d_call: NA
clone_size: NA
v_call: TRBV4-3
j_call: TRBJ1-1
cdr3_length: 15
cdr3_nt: TGCGCCAGCAGCCACAATACCGGGATTAACACTGAAGCTTTCTTT
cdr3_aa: CASSHNTGINTEAFF

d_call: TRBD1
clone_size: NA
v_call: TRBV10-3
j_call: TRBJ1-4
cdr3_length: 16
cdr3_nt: TGTGCCATCAGCTCGACAGGGGACACAAGGGATGAAAAACTGTTTTTT
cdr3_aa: CAISSTGDTRDEKLFF

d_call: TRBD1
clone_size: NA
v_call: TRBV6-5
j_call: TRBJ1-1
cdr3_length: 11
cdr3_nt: TGTGCCAGCAAGGGACAGACTGAAGCTTTCTTT
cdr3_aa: CASKGQTEAFF

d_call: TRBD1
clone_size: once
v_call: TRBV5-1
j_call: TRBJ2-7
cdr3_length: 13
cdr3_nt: TGCGCCAGCAGAGATGGACAGGGCCCCGAGCAGTACTTC
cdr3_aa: CASRDGQGPEQYF

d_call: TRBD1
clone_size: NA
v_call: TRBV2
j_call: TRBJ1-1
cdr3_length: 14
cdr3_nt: TGTGCCCGAGACAGGGGGCTGGAGAACACTGAAGCTTTCTTT
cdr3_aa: CARDRGLENTEAFF

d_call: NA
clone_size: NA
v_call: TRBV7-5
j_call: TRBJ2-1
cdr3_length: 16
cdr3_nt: TGTGCCAGAAGCAAAAACAGGGTTCGGGCTTACAATGAGCAGTTCTTC
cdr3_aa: CARSKNRVRAYNEQFF

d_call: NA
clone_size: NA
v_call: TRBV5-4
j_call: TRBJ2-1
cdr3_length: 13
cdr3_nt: TGTGCCAGCAGCAAACAGGTATACAATGAGCAGTTCTTC
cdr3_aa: CASSKQVYNEQFF

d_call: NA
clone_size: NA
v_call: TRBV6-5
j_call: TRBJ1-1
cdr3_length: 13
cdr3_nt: TGTGCCAGCAAGCAGGGGATAAACACTGAAGCTTTCTTT
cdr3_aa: CASKQGINTEAFF

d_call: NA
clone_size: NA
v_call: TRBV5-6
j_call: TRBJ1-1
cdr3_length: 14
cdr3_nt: TGTGCCAGCAGCTTGTGGACAGTTAACACTGAAGCTTTCTTT
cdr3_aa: CASSLWTVNTEAFF

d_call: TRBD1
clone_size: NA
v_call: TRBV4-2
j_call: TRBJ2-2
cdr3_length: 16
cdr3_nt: TGTGCCAGCAGCCAAGGGACAGGGCCGAACACCGGGGAGCTGTTTTTT
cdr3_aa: CASSQGTGPNTGELFF

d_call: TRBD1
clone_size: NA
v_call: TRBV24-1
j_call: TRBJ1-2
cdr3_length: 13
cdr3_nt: TGTGCCACCAGTGATGACAGGGGTTATGGCTACACCTTC
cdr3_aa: CATSDDRGYGYTF

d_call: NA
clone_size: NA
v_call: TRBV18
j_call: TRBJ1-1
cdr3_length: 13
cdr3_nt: TGTGCCAGCTCACCTAAGACAGACACTGAAGCTTTCTTT
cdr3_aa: CASSPKTDTEAFF

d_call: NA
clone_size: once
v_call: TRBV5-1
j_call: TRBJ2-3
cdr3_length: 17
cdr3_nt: TGCGCCAGCAGCCCCCAACCGGGAAGAGGGATCACAGATACGCAGTATTTT
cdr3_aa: CASSPQPGRGITDTQYF

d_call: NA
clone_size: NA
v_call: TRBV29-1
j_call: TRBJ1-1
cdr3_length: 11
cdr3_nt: TGCAGCGCCCAAATGAACACTGAAGCTTTCTTT
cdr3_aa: CSAQMNTEAFF

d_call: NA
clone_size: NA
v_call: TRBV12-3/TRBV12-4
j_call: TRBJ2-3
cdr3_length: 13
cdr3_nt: TGTGCCAGCAGTTCGGGGGGCACAGATACGCAGTATTTT
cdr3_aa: CASSSGGTDTQYF

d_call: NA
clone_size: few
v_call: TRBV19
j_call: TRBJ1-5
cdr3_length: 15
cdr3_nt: TGTGCCAGTAGTATAGTTGCAGGGGGCAATCAGCCCCAGCATTTT
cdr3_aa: CASSIVAGGNQPQHF

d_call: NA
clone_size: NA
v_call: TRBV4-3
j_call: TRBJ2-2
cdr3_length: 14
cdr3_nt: TGCGCCAGCAGCCAAGAACCAGTCACCGGGGAGCTGTTTTTT
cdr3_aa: CASSQEPVTGELFF

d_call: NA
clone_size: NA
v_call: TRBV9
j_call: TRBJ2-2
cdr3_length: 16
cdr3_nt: TGTGCCAGCAGCGTAGGCCAGGCAGGGGCCACCGGGGAGCTATTTTTT
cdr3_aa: CASSVGQAGATGELFF

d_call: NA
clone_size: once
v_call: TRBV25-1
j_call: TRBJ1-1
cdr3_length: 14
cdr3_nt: TGTGCCAGCAGTAGGGTAGGAGGCCAAAAGGCGGCTTTCTTT
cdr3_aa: CASSRVGGQKAAFF

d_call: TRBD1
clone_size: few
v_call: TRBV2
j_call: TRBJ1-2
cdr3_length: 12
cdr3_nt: TGTGCCAGCAGGGGACAGCCCTATGGCTACACCTTC
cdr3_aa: CASRGQPYGYTF

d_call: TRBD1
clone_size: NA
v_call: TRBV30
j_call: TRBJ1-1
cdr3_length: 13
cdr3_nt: TGTGCCTGGGACAGGGCCCTCGGGACTGAAGCTTTCTTT
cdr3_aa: CAWDRALGTEAFF

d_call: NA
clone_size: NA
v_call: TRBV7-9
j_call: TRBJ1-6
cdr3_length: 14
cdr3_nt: TGTGCCAGCAGCCCGTCCTTGTTTAATTCACCCCTCCACTTT
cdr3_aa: CASSPSLFNSPLHF

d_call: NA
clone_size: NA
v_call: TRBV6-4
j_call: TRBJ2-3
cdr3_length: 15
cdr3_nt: TGTGCCAGCAGTGACTCGATAGCTAGCACAGATACGCAGTATTTT
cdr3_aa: CASSDSIASTDTQYF

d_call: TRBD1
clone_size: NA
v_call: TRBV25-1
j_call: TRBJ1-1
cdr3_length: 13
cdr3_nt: TGTGCCAGCAGCTCGACAGGGCCCACTGAAGCTTTCTTT
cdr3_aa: CASSSTGPTEAFF

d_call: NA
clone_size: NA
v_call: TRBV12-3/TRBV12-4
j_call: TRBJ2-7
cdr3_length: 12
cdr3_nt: TGTGCCAGCAGGGTCACAGGGTTCGAGCAGTACTTC
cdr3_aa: CASRVTGFEQYF

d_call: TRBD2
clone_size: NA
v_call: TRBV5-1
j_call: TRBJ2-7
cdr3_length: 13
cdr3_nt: TGCGCCAGCAGAATAGCGGGGGCCTACGAGCAGTACTTC
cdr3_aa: CASRIAGAYEQYF

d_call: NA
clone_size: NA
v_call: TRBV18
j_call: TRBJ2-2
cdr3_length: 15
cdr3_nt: TGTGCCAGCTCCCGGGACACCGGGGCCACCGGGGAGCTGTTTTTT
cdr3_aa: CASSRDTGATGELFF